This TCR beta chain is drawn from a study of beta chain features in type 1 diabetes. Study background: Age and gender were similar between patients and healthy donors, as were cell yields. The study's findings and limits: Cells with high TCR expression could be over-represented when cDNA is sequenced. Whether TCRB rearrangement is influenced by HLA type went unresolved here.

Concerning this clone itself: Its antigen remains unidentified.

CDR1 is KGHSH, CDR2 LQKENI, per germline. V lost 3 bases to trimming and J lost 6 bases, with 16 bases between them. The CDR3 consists of 15 residues. Expressed TCRB transcripts were sequenced because the isolated RNA had all been reverse transcribed beforehand. TCRdb keeps only in-frame clones here, not all; method: immunoSEQ multiplex PCR. This table holds around 430,000 clones, about 32% found once. The specimen was naive CD4+ T cells from blood. This chain links TRBV18 with TRBJ2-3, with D perhaps matching TRBD2 (5 bases). The receptor's source is a man aged 18 to 35 in good health. The chain's CDR3 is CASSPRLRAWDTQYF. CDR3 in DNA: TGTGCCAGCTCACCCCGCCTGAGGGCCTGGGATACGCAGTATTTT.